Below, 27 T cell receptor beta chains from the same sample are listed, as sequenced in a study of PD-L1 blockade in urothelial cancer. TCRdb's copy holds only in-frame clones and misses some; the assay was immunoSEQ multiplex PCR. Here the sample spans some 100,000 clones, around 93% being singletons. The source was PBMCs, collected around atezolizumab (anti-PD-L1) treatment. The receptor set was obtained from a woman over 75 with urothelial cancer.

This rearrangement joins TRBV11-2 to TRBJ2-3; D gene unclear. Trimming pared 6 bases from V and 1 base from J, leaving 14 bases between. Germline loops: CDR1 SGHAT, CDR2 FQNNGV. The CDR3 has 15 amino acids. The DNA of the CDR3 is TGTGCCAGCAGATCTTATAGCTTGGGCACAGATACGCAGTATTTT. This translates into CASRSYSLGTDTQYF.

V gene TRBV11-2 combines with J gene TRBJ2-7, with TRBD1 matching 9 bases. The germline V gene encodes CDR1 SGHAT and CDR2 FQNNGV. The J segment lost 0 bases and the V segment lost 5 bases, leaving 5 bases of the junction unmatched. CDR3 size: 15 residues. The CDR3 bases are TGTGCCAGCAGCCTCGGACAGGGGTACTCCTACGAGCAGTACTTC. This encodes CASSLGQGYSYEQYF.

The chain has TRBV30 and TRBJ1-1; no definite D call. The CDR3 spans 14 residues. CDR1 is GTSNPN and CDR2 is SVGIG in the germline V gene (reference sequence). V was pared by 0 bases and J by 1 base, with 9 bases between. The CDR3 DNA follows: TGTGCCTGGAGTGTAGCGGTCCCGAACACTGAAGCTTTCTTT. Translating it yields CAWSVAVPNTEAFF.

The CDR3 sequence is CASSFSQGASAFF. The CDR3 nucleotides read TGTGCCAGCAGCTTCTCACAGGGGGCATCAGCTTTCTTT. J is TRBJ1-1 and V is TRBV7-6; 9 nucleotides align to TRBD1. Germline lookup yields CDR1 SGHVS and CDR2 FNYEAQ. The CDR3 has 13 residues. The junction had 6 bases not matched to a gene; V was cut back by 3 bases and J by 10 bases.

J is TRBJ2-7 and V is TRBV19, with 10 nucleotides matching TRBD1. Germline loops: CDR1 LNHDA, CDR2 SQIVND (reference sequence). The CDR3 contains 16 residues. Trimming at V came to 0 bases and at J to 0 bases, leaving 2 bases not matched to a gene. For the CDR3, the DNA is TGTGCCAGTAGTATAGACCGGGACAGGGGCTCCTACGAGCAGTACTTC. It specifies CASSIDRDRGSYEQYF.

This sequence joins TRBV9 and TRBJ1-1; 8 nucleotides agree with TRBD1. V shed 0 bases and J 3 bases; nucleotides not matched to a gene: 7. The germline CDR1 and CDR2 sequences are SGDLS and YYNGEE. The CDR3 is 16 amino acids. The CDR3 DNA follows: TGTGCCAGCAGCGTAGGACAGGGGTTATCGGACACTGAAGCTTTCTTT. Its protein is CASSVGQGLSDTEAFF.

This clone was detected once. CDR3 nucleotide sequence: TGTGCCAGCTCGGACAGGGGTTATGGCTACACCTTC. Its translation is CASSDRGYGYTF. The rearrangement joins TRBV2 to TRBJ1-2; TRBD1 aligns across 9 bases. There are 12 residues in the CDR3. The ends lost 8 bases at V and 5 bases at J; junction bases unmatched: 3. CDR1 and CDR2 from the germline V gene are SNHLY and FYNNEI.

The chain joins TRBV18 to TRBJ2-7, with TRBD1 as a possible D gene (6 bases). CDR1 is KGHSH, CDR2 LQKENI, per germline. CDR3 length: 13 residues. V gave up 3 bases and J gave up 6 bases, with 12 bases separating them. The CDR3 DNA reads TGTGCCAGCTCACCCGAACAGGGACGCGAGCAGTACTTC. This translates into CASSPEQGREQYF.

The rearrangement joins TRBV7-9 to TRBJ2-7, with a possible D match to TRBD1 (5 bases). V was trimmed by 0 bases and J by 5 bases, leaving 5 bases between them. The CDR3 is 12 amino acids. CDR1 and CDR2 (germline): SEHNR, FQNEAQ (reference sequence). CDR3 sequence (DNA): TGTGCCAGCAGCTTAGCAGGGGACGAGCAGTACTTC. This encodes CASSLAGDEQYF.

The rearrangement links TRBV28 to TRBJ1-1; possibly TRBD1 for D (6 bases). In germline, CDR1 is MDHEN, CDR2 SYDVKM. The CDR3 sequence is 18 residues long. The V end was cut by 2 bases, the J end by 0 bases, with 19 bases between. The CDR3 DNA follows: TGTGCCAGCAGTTTAGGGAATCAGGGGCGACACATGAACACTGAAGCTTTCTTT. It is translated as CASSLGNQGRHMNTEAFF.

Only a few counts were recorded for this clone. The chain couples TRBV18 to TRBJ1-2; D is undetermined. From germline, CDR1 is KGHSH and CDR2 LQKENI. The ends were cut back, 3 bases at V and 8 bases at J, with 16 bases in the middle. This CDR3 is 14 amino acids long. The CDR3 DNA follows: TGTGCCAGCTCACCGTCTACAGTGATCCTCGGCTACACCTTC. Translating gives CASSPSTVILGYTF.

This chain joins TRBV7-8 and TRBJ2-7; no definite D call. The CDR3 covers 16 residues. V shed 4 bases and J shed 4 bases, with 20 bases lying between them. Per germline, CDR1 SGHVS and CDR2 FQNEAQ. This CDR3 reads CASSYLTELGPYEQYF. In nucleotides, the CDR3 is TGTGCCAGCAGCTATTTAACAGAACTCGGTCCTTACGAGCAGTACTTC.

The chain recombines TRBV7-7 with TRBJ2-7, with 10 bases aligning to TRBD2. Germline-derived CDR1 and CDR2 are SSHAT and FNYEAQ (reference sequence). CDR3 length equals 18 residues. After removal of 4 bases from V and 2 bases from J, the junction contained 14 bases not matched to a gene. The DNA of the CDR3 is TGTGCCAGCAGCTCAGGTCCCGGGACTAGCGCGGTGCCCTACGAGCAGTACTTC. It encodes CASSSGPGTSAVPYEQYF. Full variable domain (outside the CDR3, taken from reference TRBV7-7 and TRBJ2-7): GAGVSQSPRYKVTKRGQDVTLRCDPISSHATLYWYQQALGQGPEFLTYFNYEAQPDKSGLPSDRFSAERPEGSISTLTIQRTEQRDSAMYRCASSSGPGTSAVPYEQYFGPGTRLTVT.

CDR3 loop: CASSPGQRGRSETQYF. The DNA for the CDR3 is TGTGCCAGCAGCCCGGGACAAAGGGGGCGGTCAGAGACCCAGTACTTC. The chain uses TRBV6-6 and TRBJ2-5; TRBD1 matches at 7 bases. Trimming took 6 bases from V and 4 from J; bases not matched to a gene: 14. The CDR3 is 16 residues long. Germline V gene data show CDR1 as MNHNY and CDR2 as SVGAGI (reference sequence).

This chain joins TRBV30 and TRBJ1-4; 7 nucleotides line up with TRBD1. V dropped 0 bases and J dropped 10; count of bases not matched to a gene: 14. CDR1 and CDR2 from the germline V gene are GTSNPN and SVGIG (reference sequence). The CDR3 has 16 amino acids. CDR3 DNA sequence: TGTGCCTGGAGTGTTGGACAGGTTTTCACTTGGGGAAAACTGTTTTTT. Translated: CAWSVGQVFTWGKLFF.

The rearrangement links TRBV20-1 to TRBJ2-1; D call uncertain. Germline loops: CDR1 DFQATT, CDR2 SNEGSKA (reference sequence). CDR3 length equals 10 residues. The V end lost 1 base, the J end lost 12 bases, and 7 bases lay between the germline ends. CDR3 DNA: TGCAGTGCTAGAGGCACGAGGCAGTTCTTC. Translation gives CSARGTRQFF.

The chain couples TRBV6-5 to TRBJ1-4, with D unclear. Germline values: CDR1 MNHEY, CDR2 SVGAGI. CDR3 length: 14 amino acids. V lost 5 bases and J 10 bases, leaving 17 bases between the germline ends. This chain's CDR3 is CASSVDMDKGKLFF. The CDR3 DNA reads TGTGCCAGCAGTGTCGACATGGATAAAGGAAAACTGTTTTTT.

The V call is TRBV19, the J call TRBJ1-1; no clear D. CDR1 is LNHDA, CDR2 SQIVND, per germline (reference sequence). V shed 3 bases and J shed 0 bases, with 17 bases lying between them. The CDR3 contains 17 residues. Here the CDR3 DNA reads TGTGCCAGTAGTATCCCGGCAGGCCCGGGGATGAACACTGAAGCTTTCTTT. Residues: CASSIPAGPGMNTEAFF.

This clone occurred once. The V gene is TRBV30, the J gene TRBJ2-1; 7 bases align to TRBD2. J was trimmed by 6 bases and V by 0 bases; bases with no gene match: 11. The CDR3 covers 16 residues. Germline V gives CDR1 GTSNPN, CDR2 SVGIG (reference sequence). CDR3 DNA sequence: TGTGCCTGGAGTGTACGGCGTGGGAGGGTAGGCAATGAGCAGTTCTTC. As protein: CAWSVRRGRVGNEQFF.

CDR3 nucleotide sequence: TGTGCCAGCGTCGCTAGTTCTTTTACAGATACGCAGTATTTT. Its translation: CASVASSFTDTQYF. This chain links TRBV7-8 with TRBJ2-3; D is unresolved. Germline CDR1 SGHVS, CDR2 FQNEAQ. Between the trimmed V and J ends, which lost 8 bases and 3 bases, there was a span of 15 bases. The CDR3 is 14 amino acids.

This clone showed up just once. V usage is TRBV2 and J usage is TRBJ2-5; tentative D call: TRBD2 (5 bases). The germline CDR1 and CDR2 sequences are SNHLY and FYNNEI. V lost 8 bases and J lost 3, with 10 bases in between. This CDR3 comprises 12 residues. The DNA for the CDR3 is TGTGCCAGCGACGCGGAGGAAGAGACCCAGTACTTC. This encodes CASDAEEETQYF.

This chain links TRBV7-9 with TRBJ2-1; tentative D call: TRBD1 (5 bases). The CDR3 totals 13 residues. V was shortened by 1 base and J by 6 bases, with 7 bases between the two germline ends. Germline CDR1 is SEHNR and CDR2 is FQNEAQ (reference sequence). The CDR3 region has the DNA TGTGCCAGCAGCTTAGAGACAGCCAATGAGCAGTTCTTC. It yields the protein CASSLETANEQFF.

This chain uses TRBV6-1 with TRBJ2-1, with D possibly TRBD2 on 6 matching bases. From germline, CDR1 is MNHNS and CDR2 SASEGT. Trimming took off 0 bases at V and 4 bases at J, with 13 bases between the two ends. CDR3 size: 16 residues. CDR3 coding DNA: TGTGCCAGCAGTGAAGCGTTTAGCGGATATTACAATGAGCAGTTCTTC. Amino acid sequence: CASSEAFSGYYNEQFF.

This chain uses TRBV15 with TRBJ2-3; D is ambiguous. The germline CDR1 and CDR2 sequences are LNHNV and YYDKDF (reference sequence). V lost 1 base, J lost 4 bases, and 3 bases lay in between. The CDR3 covers 12 residues. The DNA for the CDR3 is TGTGCCACCAGCAGAGGAGCAGATACGCAGTATTTT. Encoded protein: CATSRGADTQYF.

The chain links TRBV7-8 to TRBJ2-7; possibly TRBD2 for D (6 bases). V was clipped by 4 bases and J by 2 bases, with 15 bases between them. CDR1 SGHVS and CDR2 FQNEAQ come from the germline V gene. The CDR3 covers 15 residues. CDR3 amino acids: CASSSSGSGAYEQYF. The DNA for the CDR3 is TGTGCCAGCAGCTCTTCGGGTAGCGGAGCCTACGAGCAGTACTTC.

The V and J genes are TRBV27 and TRBJ2-7; TRBD1 is a possible D gene (5 bases). The germline V gene has CDR1 MNHEY and CDR2 SMNVEV (reference sequence). Trimming cost V 5 bases and J 6 bases, with 11 bases left between them. This CDR3 has 12 amino acids. DNA of the CDR3: TGTGCCAGCAGTAAGCAGGGCGGCGAGCAGTACTTC. Translating it yields CASSKQGGEQYF.

This clone was seen only a few times. The V gene is TRBV6-1, the J gene TRBJ1-3; TRBD1 aligns across 8 bases. This CDR3 spans 15 amino acids. The ends lost 6 bases at V and 1 base at J; junction bases unmatched: 5. CDR1 and CDR2 from the germline V gene are MNHNS and SASEGT. The CDR3: CASRGQGVSGNTIYF. In nucleotides, the CDR3 is TGTGCCAGCAGAGGACAGGGAGTTTCTGGAAACACCATATATTTT.